The source of this T cell receptor beta chain is a study of blood T cell repertoires in COVID-19. Background on the study: The samples span acute and convalescent COVID-19 from the United States, Italy and Spain. Sample material is recorded as cDNA or gDNA derived from T cells, B-cell-depleted T cells, or PBMCs.

Sequencing was performed with immunoSEQ multiplex PCR; in TCRdb, only in-frame clones are kept and a portion is missing. The sample carries approximately 170,000 clones, about 85% recorded once. Trimming took 0 bases from V and 8 from J; bases not matched to a gene: 15. Germline V CDR1 and CDR2: MGHRA, YSYEKL. The length of the CDR3 is 18 residues. The sequence derives from a man aged 60 to 69 with acute or convalescent COVID-19. The specimen sequenced was peripheral blood. V is TRBV4-1 and J is TRBJ2-4, with 8 positions matching TRBD1. The CDR3 coding sequence is TGCGCCAGCAGCCAAGATCGTTCAGGGGGCGCGGGGTTATACATTCAGTACTTC. Its translation is CASSQDRSGGAGLYIQYF.